These T cell receptor beta chains were read from a single sample in a study of OX40 agonist ivuxolimab in advanced cancers. Assay: immunoSEQ multiplex PCR; the TCRdb copy retains only in-frame clones and omits some. Here the sample spans approximately 25,000 clones, approximately 80% being singletons. The source was CD4+ or CD8+ T cells sorted from blood, collected in a trial of the OX40 agonist ivuxolimab. These receptor sequences come from an adult with an advanced solid tumor such as melanoma, head and neck, liver or kidney cancer. Both conserved end residues are part of each CDR3. D genes are given only for firm matches. Not every row has a clone size; where given, it reads once, few, many or a size class.

CDR3 | DNA | J | V | size | D
CASKFGEAFF | TGTGCCAGCAAATTCGGGGAAGCTTTCTTT | TRBJ1-1 | TRBV6-6 | - | -
CASSQTLEGPGELFF | TGTGCCAGCAGCCAAACCCTAGAGGGCCCCGGGGAGCTGTTTTTT | TRBJ2-2 | TRBV16 | - | -
CASSLLAANYGYTF | TGTGCCAGCAGTTTACTGGCAGCAAACTATGGCTACACCTTC | TRBJ1-2 | TRBV28 | - | -
CASSAELAGGTGELFF | TGTGCCAGCAGCGCCGAACTAGCGGGGGGCACCGGGGAGCTGTTTTTT | TRBJ2-2 | TRBV5-8 | - | TRBD2
CASSFTRTSPDTQYF | TGTGCCAGCAGCTTCACTAGGACTAGCCCAGATACGCAGTATTTT | TRBJ2-3 | TRBV7-9 | - | TRBD2
CASSQDLARTLTDTQYF | TGTGCCAGCAGCCAAGATCTGGCAAGGACTCTCACAGATACGCAGTATTTT | TRBJ2-3 | TRBV4-2 | - | -
CASSLGAKGYEQYF | TGTGCCAGCAGCTTGGGAGCAAAGGGATACGAGCAGTACTTC | TRBJ2-7 | TRBV5-4 | once | -
CASRDRVGISYNEQFF | TGCGCCAGCCGGGACAGGGTCGGTATCTCCTACAATGAGCAGTTCTTC | TRBJ2-1 | TRBV5-1 | - | TRBD1
CASSQVTGRTEAFF | TGTGCCAGCAGCCAAGTCACGGGAAGGACTGAAGCTTTCTTT | TRBJ1-1 | TRBV14 | once | -
CASSAPAGRGNQPQHF | TGTGCCAGCAGCGCCCCTGCGGGTAGGGGCAATCAGCCCCAGCATTTT | TRBJ1-5 | TRBV9 | - | -
CASSHPGTPNEQFF | TGTGCCAGCAGCCATCCAGGGACCCCCAATGAGCAGTTCTTC | TRBJ2-1 | TRBV5-5 | - | -
CASSARGSSYNEQFF | TGTGCCAGCAGCGCCCGAGGGAGCAGCTACAATGAGCAGTTCTTC | TRBJ2-1 | TRBV9 | once | -
CASSGPPLSNQPQHF | TGTGCCAGTAGTGGTCCCCCCCTTAGCAATCAGCCCCAGCATTTT | TRBJ1-5 | TRBV19 | few | -
CAWSTDSGNTIYF | TGTGCCTGGAGTACGGACTCTGGAAACACCATATATTTT | TRBJ1-3 | TRBV30 | - | -
CASSLSRGGYNEQFF | TGCGCCAGCAGCTTGTCGCGGGGGGGATACAATGAGCAGTTCTTC | TRBJ2-1 | TRBV5-1 | - | TRBD2
CASSLGTGAYEQYF | TGTGCCAGCAGTTTAGGGACAGGGGCCTACGAGCAGTACTTC | TRBJ2-7 | TRBV27 | - | TRBD1
CASSAEGKGAGQPQHF | TGTGCCAGCAGCGCGGAGGGGAAGGGGGCGGGTCAGCCCCAGCATTTT | TRBJ1-5 | TRBV9 | - | TRBD1
CASSLGGGSSYEQYF | TGTGCCAGCAGCTTAGGAGGCGGGAGCTCCTACGAGCAGTACTTC | TRBJ2-7 | TRBV7-6 | - | TRBD2
CASSSSFLGNEQYF | TGTGCCAGCAGCTCTTCCTTCTTGGGGAACGAGCAGTACTTC | TRBJ2-7 | TRBV7-9 | few | -
CASSPEWGGEFF | TGTGCCAGCAGCCCAGAATGGGGGGGAGAGTTCTTC | TRBJ2-1 | TRBV7-9 | - | TRBD2
CASSLGQGSGEQYF | TGTGCCAGCAGCCTGGGACAGGGATCGGGCGAGCAGTACTTC | TRBJ2-7 | TRBV5-6 | - | TRBD1
CAISGGTISYEQYF | TGTGCCATCAGTGGGGGGACAATCTCCTACGAGCAGTACTTC | TRBJ2-7 | TRBV10-3 | - | -
CASSLVGDEQFF | TGCGCCAGCAGCTTGGTCGGGGATGAGCAGTTCTTC | TRBJ2-1 | TRBV5-1 | - | -
CASSLAGQVGQPQHF | TGTGCCAGCAGCTTAGCCGGACAGGTGGGTCAGCCCCAGCATTTT | TRBJ1-5 | TRBV7-9 | - | TRBD1